The next 5 T cell receptor beta chains were all read from a single sample in a study of blood T cell repertoires in COVID-19. Some clones are missing from TCRdb's copy, which holds only in-frame ones; the method was immunoSEQ multiplex PCR. The sample includes about 360,000 clones, 81% of them seen just once. The sequenced sample consisted of peripheral blood. The receptors shown here come from a human donor with acute or convalescent COVID-19. The donor label of this sample is uncertain.

As to this clone: The sample carries other DNA sequences with the same CDR3. The chain uses TRBV6-5 and TRBJ1-2; no firm D call. Trimming stripped 5 bases from V and 1 base from J, with 8 bases between. Germline CDR1 and CDR2: MNHEY and SVGAGI. The CDR3 runs to 13 residues. The CDR3 loop reads CASSPGINYGYTF. The CDR3 nucleotides are TGTGCCAGCAGTCCCGGGATTAACTATGGCTACACCTTC.

The chain combines TRBV3-1 (or the pseudogene TRBV3-2) with TRBJ1-5; D is ambiguous. Between the trimmed V and J ends, which lost 5 bases and 0 bases, there was a span of 8 bases. CDR1 is LGHDT and CDR2 is YNNKEL in the germline V gene (reference sequence). CDR3 length: 14 residues. The CDR3 region is CASSKSYSNQPQHF. As DNA, the CDR3 is TGTGCCAGCAGCAAGAGTTATAGCAATCAGCCCCAGCATTTT.

This chain links TRBV19 with TRBJ1-1; 10 nucleotides agree with TRBD1. The CDR3 length is 15 residues. The germline V gene has CDR1 LNHDA and CDR2 SQIVND (reference sequence). V dropped 7 bases and J dropped 5; count of bases not matched to a gene: 10. As DNA, the CDR3 is TGTGCCAGTACCCTACACGGGACAGGGGAAACTGAAGCTTTCTTT. Translated: CASTLHGTGETEAFF.

J is TRBJ1-2 and V is TRBV18; D not resolved. This CDR3 is built from 14 residues. The V end was cut by 3 bases, the J end by 8 bases, with 16 bases between. Germline V gene data show CDR1 as KGHSH and CDR2 as LQKENI. CDR3 in amino acids: CASSPLDTSWGYTF. In DNA, the CDR3 is TGTGCCAGCTCACCGCTCGACACATCGTGGGGCTACACCTTC. Full variable domain (outside the CDR3, taken from reference TRBV18 and TRBJ1-2): NAGVMQNPRHLVRRRGQEARLRCSPMKGHSHVYWYRQLPEEGLKFMVYLQKENIIDESGMPKERFSAEFPKEGPSILRIQQVVRGDSAAYFCASSPLDTSWGYTFGSGTRLTVV.

Here the CDR3 reads CASSLDRVLTDTQYF. Here the CDR3 DNA reads TGTGCCAGCTCACTGGACAGGGTTCTGACAGATACGCAGTATTTT. This chain uses TRBV18 with TRBJ2-3; 8 bases are a match to TRBD1. The junction had 6 bases not matched to a gene; V was cut back by 4 bases and J by 3 bases. CDR1 is KGHSH, CDR2 LQKENI, per germline. CDR3 length equals 15 residues.